The sequence of this T cell receptor (beta chain) was determined in a study of blood T cell repertoires in COVID-19. As for the study in general: Sources were T cells, B-cell-depleted T cells, or PBMCs; the material itself was cDNA or gDNA.

The study recruited people aged 18 to 89 years across around 23 US areas. Profiling relied on immunoSEQ multiplex PCR, and the TCRdb table lists in-frame clones only, not all of them. Of under 250,000 clones in the sample, approximately 80% were seen once. This TCR came from a woman aged 40 to 49 with acute COVID-19. Sequencing was done on a sample of PBMCs or T cells enriched from blood (not recorded which).

The CDR3 sequence: CATSRSRLIAGGGETQYF. The CDR3 DNA is TGTGCCACCAGCAGAAGCCGCCTTATAGCGGGGGGGGGCGAGACCCAGTACTTC. The chain recombines TRBV15 with TRBJ2-5; 11 bases are a match to TRBD2. Germline V CDR1 and CDR2: LNHNV, YYDKDF (reference sequence). V lost 2 bases and J lost 5; bases outside the gene matches: 13. The CDR3 has 18 residues. The full variable domain, with the rest looked up from reference TRBV15 and TRBJ2-5, is DAMVIQNPRYQVTQFGKPVTLSCSQTLNHNVMYWYQQKSSQAPKLLFHYYDKDFNNEADTPDNFQSRRPNTSFCFLDIRSPGLGDTAMYLCATSRSRLIAGGGETQYFGPGTRLLVL.